This T cell receptor (beta chain) stems from a study of early T cells in non-severe SARS-CoV-2 infection. The overall study: Whole-blood bulk RNA, unsorted, was sequenced, and chains were unpaired. Study results and caveats: CD4 and private specificities were missed by VDJdb matching, which favored anti-spike CD8 responses.

In this sample, this clonotype turned up a few times. Its cognate antigen is unknown. Attachment of unique molecular identifiers to individual cDNA molecules was performed. MiXCR was run by TCRdb on the 5' RACE reads, yielding one entry per CDR3 protein. Among roughly 77,000 distinct CDR3 sequences listed, around 12% were seen once. Germline trimming cut 2 bases from V and 5 bases from J; bases unmatched to any gene: 8. Germline V CDR1 and CDR2: GTSNPN, SVGIG (reference sequence). This CDR3 has 14 amino acids. The source material was whole blood. The receptor comes from an adult who was a healthcare worker with PCR-confirmed SARS-CoV-2 infection or an uninfected control (not recorded which). J is TRBJ1-2 and V is TRBV30; 7 bases line up with TRBD1. CDR3: CAWSPRQGTYGYTF. CDR3 nucleotides: TGTGCCTGGAGTCCCCGACAGGGAACTTATGGCTACACCTTC.